The next 5 T cell receptor beta chains were all read from a single sample in a study of T-cell memory formation after mild COVID-19. A single record per CDR3 protein comes from TCRdb applying MiXCR to the 5' RACE reads. Among about 55,000 distinct CDR3 sequences, 8% to 9.5% were seen once, and the ten largest hold approximately 1.2%. The sequencing sample was made of PBMCs or a T cell subset sorted from them (not recorded which). The origin of the receptors is a man younger than 35 who had mild COVID-19 (a few samples of this study predate the infection). Cell type and time point are not known.

The chain has TRBV20-1 and TRBJ1-5; D not resolved. CDR3 length: 13 amino acids. V lost 0 bases and J lost 4, with 7 bases in between. Germline V lookup: CDR1 DFQATT, CDR2 SNEGSKA (reference sequence). CDR3 residues: CSARDSGNQPQHF. The CDR3 bases are TGCAGTGCTAGAGACAGCGGAAATCAGCCCCAGCATTTT.

Relative to its sample, this clonotype is large. The J gene is TRBJ2-3, the V gene TRBV7-2; 8 bases map to TRBD2. This CDR3 is 15 amino acids long. The germline V gene encodes CDR1 SGHTA and CDR2 FQGNSA. V dropped 5 bases and J dropped 1; count of bases not matched to a gene: 5. This chain's CDR3 is CASSVGLARTDTQYF. For the CDR3, the DNA is TGTGCCAGCAGCGTTGGACTAGCCCGCACAGATACGCAGTATTTT.

This clonotype was detected many times. The chain employs TRBV6-5 and TRBJ2-3; no definite D call. Germline CDR1 MNHEY, CDR2 SVGAGI. Trimming removed 8 bases at V and 4 bases at J, with 16 bases between. The CDR3 runs to 14 residues. The CDR3 DNA is TGTGCCAGCGGCGGCGCAACCTCGGCAGATACGCAGTATTTT. Its protein product is CASGGATSADTQYF.

The sample holds a few counts of this clonotype. The chain carries TRBV18 and TRBJ1-2; D might be TRBD1 (6 bases). V dropped 4 bases and J dropped 4 bases, with 10 bases sitting between them. Germline loops: CDR1 KGHSH, CDR2 LQKENI. This CDR3 comprises 13 residues. The CDR3 loop is CASSQGVLYGYTF. CDR3 DNA sequence: TGTGCCAGCTCACAGGGGGTGCTCTATGGCTACACCTTC.

The rearrangement joins TRBV6-5 to TRBJ1-2, with 7 bases fitting TRBD1. The germline V gene encodes CDR1 MNHEY and CDR2 SVGAGI. The CDR3 runs 13 residues. The J segment lost 12 bases and the V segment lost 10 bases, leaving 17 bases of the junction unmatched. CDR3 bases: TGTGCCACCACTATTATTTCGAACAGGGGAGACACCTTC. Its protein product is CATTIISNRGDTF.